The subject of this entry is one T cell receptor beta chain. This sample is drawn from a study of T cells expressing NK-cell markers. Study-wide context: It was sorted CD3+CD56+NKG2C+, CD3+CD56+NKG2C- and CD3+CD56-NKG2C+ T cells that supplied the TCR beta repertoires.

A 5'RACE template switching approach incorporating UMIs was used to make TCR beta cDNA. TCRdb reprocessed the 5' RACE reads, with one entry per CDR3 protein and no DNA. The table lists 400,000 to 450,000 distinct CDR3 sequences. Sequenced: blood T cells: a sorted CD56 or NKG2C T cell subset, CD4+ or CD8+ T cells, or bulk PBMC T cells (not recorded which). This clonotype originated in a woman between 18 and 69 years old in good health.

CDR3 sequence reads: CASSSSHEQFF. The gene calls are TRBV7-6 and TRBJ2-1. Germline CDR1 reads SGHVS; CDR2 reads FNYEAQ. The CDR3 length is 11 residues.